The 3 T cell receptor beta chains reported below all come from one sample, sequenced in a study of T cell clonality in common variable immunodeficiency. Clones were sequenced by immunoSEQ multiplex PCR, and TCRdb holds only the in-frame ones, with some missing. The sample gives approximately 75,000 clones, none seen only once, and the top ten clones hold approximately 0.8%. The sample comprised peripheral blood mononuclear cells. These receptors came from a person aged 18 to 75 in good health.

The table lists this clone with many counts. The read falls 3 residues short of the CDR3 end, and the missing part is taken from the germline J gene. The rearrangement links TRBV12-5 to TRBJ1-3; the D gene is possibly TRBD1 (6 bases). Trimming left V 4 bases short and J 0 bases short, with 16 bases between. Germline V gives CDR1 LGHNT, CDR2 FRNRAP. The CDR3 runs 17 residues. CDR3 amino acids: CASGYVNREPSGNTIYF. The CDR3 DNA, read in part, is TGTGCTAGTGGTTACGTTAACAGGGAACCCTCTGGAAACACC.

This clone was observed many times. From the germline J gene comes the end of the CDR3, since the read stops 3 residues before it. V usage is TRBV7-3 and J usage is TRBJ2-1, with a tentative D call TRBD2 (5 bases). Germline CDR1 is SGHTA and CDR2 is FQGTGA. This CDR3 has 13 amino acids. Trimming left V 6 bases short and J 7 bases short, with 13 bases between. The sequenced part of the CDR3 DNA is TGTGCCAGCAGAGCGGCCCCTAGAAATGAG. Translating it yields CASRAAPRNE. The full-length CDR3 reads as CASRAAPRNEQFF.

This clone was seen many times. Read data end 3 residues before the CDR3 end; the end is taken from the germline J gene. The chain joins TRBV6-2 or TRBV6-3 to TRBJ2-3; D not certain. V was pared by 6 bases and J by 8 bases, with 15 bases between. Germline values: CDR1 MNHEY, CDR2 SVGEGT. The length of the CDR3 is 13 residues. The CDR3 loop is CASSSHSSGTQYF. The part of the CDR3 DNA that was read is TGTGCCAGCAGCTCTCACTCTAGTGGTACG.